This T cell receptor (beta chain) derives from a study of cytomegalovirus exposure and HLA in healthy donors. Regarding the study as a whole: In a later analysis, common viral pathogens appeared linked to several of the most significant clusters. Generally TCR sequences proved uncommon, though certain public TCRs appeared in numerous donors.

A note on this clone: Its antigen is not identified.

Looked up from germline, CDR1 is SNHLY and CDR2 is FYNNEI. The ends lost 4 bases at V and 2 bases at J; junction bases unmatched: 2. This CDR3 comprises 14 residues. Amplification used 60 Vbeta primers and 13 Jbeta primers. Assay: immunoSEQ multiplex PCR; the TCRdb copy retains only in-frame clones and omits some. The sample data list tens of thousands of clones. V is TRBV2 and J is TRBJ2-7; TRBD1 matches 10 bases. The clonotype was recovered from a male donor in good health and CMV-seronegative. Source material: PBMCs. The CDR3 DNA reads TGTGCCAGCAGTGGTGGGACAGGGGCCTACGAGCAGTACTTC. Translation gives CASSGGTGAYEQYF.